The entry below describes one TCR beta chain. Its antigen is not identified. Data came from immunoSEQ multiplex PCR; TCRdb stores just in-frame clones and leaves some out. Among 80,000 to 85,000 clones, roughly 90% were seen once, and the ten largest hold 8%. This entry belongs to a study of T cell responses to AZD1222 COVID-19 vaccine. Study findings and constraints: Donors were mostly white British, more females; clonal diversity possibly underestimated. Repertoires were sampled only after the peak T cell response.

This sequence originates from an adult who received the AZD1222 COVID-19 vaccine. The sequencing here drew on peripheral blood, taken 28 days after the second AZD1222 dose.

CDR3 sequence reads: CATSDVRDSYTDTQYF. The CDR3 DNA follows: TGTGCCACCAGTGATGTCCGGGACTCGTACACAGATACGCAGTATTTT. V and J are TRBV24-1 and TRBJ2-3; possible D gene TRBD2, 6 bases. The ends were cut back, 3 bases at V and 2 bases at J, with 14 bases in the middle. This CDR3 is 16 amino acids long. Germline V lookup: CDR1 KGHDR, CDR2 SFDVKD.